Presented here are 20 T cell receptor beta chains from one specimen sequenced in a study of blood T cell repertoires in COVID-19. Method: immunoSEQ multiplex PCR; TCRdb's copy keeps in-frame clones and lacks some. The sample lists 15,000 to 20,000 clones, roughly four fifths seen once, with about 15% in the top ten. The sample comprised peripheral blood. Source of these receptors: a man aged 35-49 years with active or convalescent COVID-19.

The chain couples TRBV7-8 to TRBJ1-4; D is unresolved. Germline lookup yields CDR1 SGHVS and CDR2 FQNEAQ. This CDR3 has 15 amino acids. V was clipped by 5 bases and J by 0 bases, with 10 bases between them. The CDR3 DNA is TGTGCCAGCAGCCTGACTTATACAACTAATGAAAAACTGTTTTTT. Its protein product is CASSLTYTTNEKLFF.

This chain uses TRBV29-1 with TRBJ2-2; D not certain. This CDR3 has 11 amino acids. The V gene lost 7 bases and the J gene lost 4 bases, with 7 bases spanning the gap. The germline V gene encodes CDR1 SQVTM and CDR2 ANQGSEA. The DNA for the CDR3 is TGCAGCGCGGCCCTCACCGGGGAGCTGTTTTTT. The encoded protein is CSAALTGELFF.

The CDR3 DNA follows: TGTGCCAGCAGCCAATTGTTAGAGACAGAGAAGCATTTT. Amino acids: CASSQLLETEKHF. The rearrangement links TRBV4-2 to TRBJ1-5; the D gene is possibly TRBD1 (5 bases). The CDR3 length is 13 residues. V was cut by 2 bases and J by 14 bases, with 16 bases left in between. Germline values: CDR1 LGHNA, CDR2 YNFKEQ.

The CDR3 DNA is TGTGCCAGCAGCTTCGGGACAGGGGGGCAAGAGACCCAGTACTTC. Translating gives CASSFGTGGQETQYF. This sequence joins TRBV11-2 and TRBJ2-5; 11 nucleotides align to TRBD1. Germline lookup yields CDR1 SGHAT and CDR2 FQNNGV. V lost 3 bases to trimming and J lost 2 bases; unmatched junction nucleotides: 2. The CDR3 spans 15 residues.

The chain uses TRBV2 and TRBJ1-2, with 7 bases aligning to TRBD1. Germline V lookup: CDR1 SNHLY, CDR2 FYNNEI. The CDR3 loop spans 12 amino acids. The V gene end was trimmed by 10 bases and the J gene end by 2 bases; junction bases not matched to a gene: 4. This CDR3 reads CATGGQNYGYTF. For the CDR3, the DNA is TGTGCCACCGGGGGACAGAACTATGGCTACACCTTC.

This chain connects TRBV4-1 to TRBJ2-1, with TRBD1 matching over 8 bases. The J segment lost 3 bases and the V segment lost 2 bases, leaving 3 bases of the junction unmatched. The CDR3 is 15 residues long. In germline, CDR1 is MGHRA, CDR2 YSYEKL. CDR3 sequence reads: CASSQPGTGYNEQFF. Written as DNA, the CDR3 is TGCGCCAGCAGCCAACCCGGGACAGGCTACAATGAGCAGTTCTTC.

The chain recombines TRBV5-6 with TRBJ2-7; 7 bases align to TRBD1. Germline CDR1 and CDR2: SGHDT and YYEEEE. The V and J ends lost 4 bases and 10 bases, in that order; junction bases with no gene match: 8. The CDR3 runs 12 residues. This CDR3 reads CASSTHRGLQYF. CDR3 sequence (DNA): TGTGCCAGCAGCACCCACAGGGGCCTACAGTACTTC.

J is TRBJ1-1 and V is TRBV6-4, with 7 bases aligning to TRBD1. The CDR3 extends over 14 amino acids. Germline assignment: CDR1 MRHNA and CDR2 SNTAGT. J gave up 1 base and V 8 bases, and 7 bases lay outside the gene matches. CDR3 sequence (DNA): TGTGCCAGCCGTTCGCGACAGGGGAACACTGAAGCTTTCTTT. As protein: CASRSRQGNTEAFF.

The genes are TRBV2 and TRBJ1-1; 9 positions agree with TRBD1. V lost 5 bases and J lost 6; bases outside the gene matches: 7. CDR1 SNHLY and CDR2 FYNNEI come from the germline V gene. The CDR3 runs 14 residues. The CDR3 sequence: CASSKGQGIAEAFF. The CDR3, as DNA: TGTGCCAGCAGTAAGGGACAGGGCATCGCTGAAGCTTTCTTT.

V gene TRBV4-2 combines with J gene TRBJ2-2, with 11 bases matching TRBD2. The CDR3 totals 17 residues. The V gene's germline CDR1 is LGHNA and CDR2 YNFKEQ. V shed 5 bases and J 7 bases; nucleotides not matched to a gene: 12. This chain's CDR3 is CASSFHPLAGGGGELFF. CDR3 bases: TGTGCCAGCAGCTTTCACCCCCTAGCGGGGGGAGGCGGGGAGCTGTTTTTT.

The chain uses TRBV6-5 and TRBJ1-1; no clear D gene. CDR3 length equals 14 residues. Germline V gene sequence: CDR1 MNHEY, CDR2 SVGAGI. The V and J ends lost 2 bases and 0 bases respectively, with 7 bases between them. CDR3 DNA sequence: TGTGCCAGCAGTTACGAGGGAATGAACACTGAAGCTTTCTTT. It encodes CASSYEGMNTEAFF.

This clone was observed once. This chain connects TRBV18 to TRBJ1-2, with 7 bases aligning to TRBD1. With 6 bases clipped from V and 3 bases from J, the junction kept 7 bases outside the gene matches. Germline CDR1 KGHSH, CDR2 LQKENI. The CDR3 spans 14 residues. CDR3 region: CASSLGTDYYGYTF. The DNA of the CDR3 is TGTGCCAGCTCCCTCGGGACAGACTACTATGGCTACACCTTC.

The rearrangement uses TRBV5-6 and TRBJ2-1; D perhaps matches TRBD1 (5 bases). CDR3 length: 16 amino acids. CDR1 and CDR2 from the germline V gene are SGHDT and YYEEEE. Trimming took 0 bases from V and 5 from J, leaving 15 bases between them. The CDR3 spells CASSLGVQGGHNEQFF. DNA of the CDR3: TGTGCCAGCAGCTTGGGGGTTCAGGGTGGCCACAATGAGCAGTTCTTC.

J is TRBJ1-2 and V is TRBV27; no definite D call. Trimming took off 3 bases at V and 7 bases at J, with 9 bases between the two ends. The CDR3 consists of 12 residues. Germline CDR1 and CDR2: MNHEY and SMNVEV (reference sequence). CDR3 DNA: TGTGCCAGCAGTTTGCGGGGTTCTGGCTACACCTTC. Encoded protein: CASSLRGSGYTF.

The chain carries TRBV25-1 and TRBJ1-1; tentative D call: TRBD1 (5 bases). CDR1 and CDR2 (germline): MGHDK, SYGVNS. The CDR3 is 18 residues long. Trimming took 0 bases from V and 4 from J, leaving 21 bases between them. CDR3 loop: CASSEYTGLIRGGTEAFF. The CDR3 nucleotides read TGTGCCAGCAGTGAATATACCGGACTAATACGGGGGGGCACTGAAGCTTTCTTT.

J is TRBJ2-2 and V is TRBV11-3; 7 nucleotides line up with TRBD1. V dropped 9 bases and J dropped 6; count of bases not matched to a gene: 10. The CDR3 is 14 residues long. CDR1 SGHNT and CDR2 YENEEA come from the germline V gene. CDR3 protein: CASSPRQGAGELFF. The CDR3 DNA follows: TGTGCCAGTTCGCCCAGACAGGGTGCCGGGGAGCTGTTTTTT.

This rearrangement joins TRBV18 to TRBJ1-1; no firm D call. V was shortened by 0 bases and J by 5 bases, with 7 bases between the two germline ends. Germline V gene sequence: CDR1 KGHSH, CDR2 LQKENI. The CDR3 is 13 amino acids. CDR3 coding DNA: TGTGCCAGCTCACCACCTCCGAGAACTGAAGCTTTCTTT. Its translation is CASSPPPRTEAFF.

The chain carries TRBV18 and TRBJ2-2; 8 nucleotides line up with TRBD1. The trim removed 2 bases at V and 1 base at J, leaving 0 bases unmatched. The length of the CDR3 is 15 residues. CDR1 is KGHSH and CDR2 is LQKENI in the germline V gene. Here the CDR3 reads CASSPGTGNTGELFF. As DNA, the CDR3 is TGTGCCAGCTCACCAGGGACAGGGAACACCGGGGAGCTGTTTTTT.

This chain links TRBV5-1 with TRBJ2-7; weak D call: TRBD1 (6 bases). This CDR3 spans 14 amino acids. Germline V gives CDR1 SGHRS, CDR2 YFSETQ. V dropped 0 bases and J dropped 2 bases, with 9 bases sitting between them. The CDR3 DNA is TGCGCCAGCAGCTTGGTGGGGGCAACCTACGAGCAGTACTTC. Its protein product is CASSLVGATYEQYF.

The chain is built from TRBV3-1 (or the pseudogene TRBV3-2) and TRBJ2-7; 7 bases map to TRBD1. The V gene's germline CDR1 is LGHDT and CDR2 YNNKEL (reference sequence). The CDR3 is made up of 14 amino acids. The trim removed 4 bases at V and 1 base at J, leaving 4 bases unmatched. The CDR3 loop is CASSRDSLSYEQYF. The CDR3 DNA is TGTGCCAGCAGCCGGGACAGCCTTTCCTACGAGCAGTACTTC.